The 2 T cell receptor beta chains reported below all come from one sample, sequenced in a study of blood T cell repertoires in COVID-19. The assay was immunoSEQ multiplex PCR, and TCRdb's table has in-frame clones only and misses some. The table has approximately 270,000 clones, 70% to 90% seen once. The material sequenced was peripheral blood. The receptors come from a man of 80 years or more with acute or convalescent COVID-19.

The sample holds a few counts of this clone. The chain has TRBV28 and TRBJ1-3; D is unclear. V was pared by 8 bases and J by 4 bases, with 12 bases between. Germline CDR1 and CDR2: MDHEN and SYDVKM. CDR3 length: 13 residues. The CDR3 is CASGDGAGNTIYF. In DNA, the CDR3 is TGTGCCAGCGGAGACGGTGCGGGAAACACCATATATTTT.

The rearrangement joins TRBV7-8 to TRBJ2-7, with D perhaps matching TRBD1 (5 bases). V gave up 7 bases and J gave up 0 bases, with 13 bases separating them. Germline V lookup: CDR1 SGHVS, CDR2 FQNEAQ. CDR3 length: 14 amino acids. The CDR3 protein is CASTPTASSYEQYF. Here the CDR3 DNA reads TGTGCCAGCACCCCGACAGCAAGCTCCTACGAGCAGTACTTC.